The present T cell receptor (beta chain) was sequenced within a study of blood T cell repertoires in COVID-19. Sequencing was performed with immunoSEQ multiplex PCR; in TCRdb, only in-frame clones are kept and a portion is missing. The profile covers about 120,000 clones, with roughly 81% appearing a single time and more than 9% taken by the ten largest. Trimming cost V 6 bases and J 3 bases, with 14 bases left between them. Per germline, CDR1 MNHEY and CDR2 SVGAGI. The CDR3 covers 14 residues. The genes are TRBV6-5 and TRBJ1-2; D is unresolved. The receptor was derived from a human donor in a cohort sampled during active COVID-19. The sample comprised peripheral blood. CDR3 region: CASRSGGRDYGYTF. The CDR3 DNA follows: TGTGCCAGCAGGTCGGGTGGGAGGGACTATGGCTACACCTTC.